This passage covers 10 T cell receptor beta chains from one sample sequenced in a study of blood T cell repertoires in COVID-19 (TCRdb year 2020). Library construction relied on the immunoSEQ multiplex PCR assay. Here the immuneACCESS table is served through TCRdb, limited to in-frame sequences with V and J called. Missing clones are a known gap in these copies; in checked studies unresolved V genes cover under half, and the rest lacks a known reason. A total of over 200,000 clones appear in this sample, around 87% of them only once. Approximately 3% of the sample goes to the ten largest clones. Sequenced material: peripheral blood. These receptors all stem from a woman under 40 who had recovered from COVID-19.

The chain recombines TRBV4-1 with TRBJ1-1; D is unresolved. CDR1 and CDR2 from the germline V gene are MGHRA and YSYEKL. This CDR3 is 14 amino acids long. With 4 bases removed from V and 0 bases from J, the gap between germline ends came to 9 bases. The CDR3, as DNA: TGCGCCAGCAGCCCCCTGGGCCTGAACACTGAAGCTTTCTTT. It translates to CASSPLGLNTEAFF.

The chain combines TRBV14 with TRBJ2-1, with D possibly TRBD2 on 6 matching bases. Germline CDR1 reads SGHDN; CDR2 reads FVKESK. CDR3 size: 15 residues. V shed 1 base and J shed 6 bases, with 13 bases lying between them. CDR3 bases: TGTGCCAGCAGCCAAGTGTCTAGCGCTGGCAATGAGCAGTTCTTC. It encodes CASSQVSSAGNEQFF.

The J gene is TRBJ2-3, the V gene TRBV13; 11 bases map to TRBD2. Germline values: CDR1 PRHDT, CDR2 FYEKMQ (reference sequence). V shed 6 bases, J shed 5 bases, and the junction held 13 bases outside the gene matches. CDR3 size: 17 residues. CDR3 coding DNA: TGTGCCAGCAGGCGAACCCTAGCGGGGGGTCCGGAAGATACGCAGTATTTT. Translation: CASRRTLAGGPEDTQYF.

The V and J genes are TRBV6-4 and TRBJ1-6; D is unclear. V shed 4 bases and J shed 5 bases, with 6 bases lying between them. The CDR3 contains 13 residues. Germline CDR1 reads MRHNA; CDR2 reads SNTAGT. The CDR3: CASSAEDNSPLHF. CDR3 DNA: TGTGCCAGCAGTGCGGAGGATAATTCACCCCTCCACTTT.

This chain connects TRBV19 to TRBJ2-2, with D possibly being TRBD2 (7 bases). Germline assignment: CDR1 LNHDA and CDR2 SQIVND (reference sequence). This CDR3 has 15 amino acids. Trimming removed 9 bases from V and 6 bases from J, with 20 bases in between. This CDR3 reads CASNFLGGPPGELFF. The CDR3 nucleotides read TGTGCCAGCAACTTCTTGGGGGGGCCCCCCGGGGAGCTGTTTTTT.

The rearrangement uses TRBV27 and TRBJ1-2; 9 bases are a match to TRBD1. Germline CDR1 MNHEY, CDR2 SMNVEV (reference sequence). There are 13 residues in the CDR3. The V segment lost 4 bases and the J segment 8 bases; nucleotides outside the gene matches: 5. CDR3 nucleotides: TGTGCCAGCAGTTCCACAGGGGGCGGGGGCTACACCTTC. Residues: CASSSTGGGGYTF.

This clone occurred a few times. The chain is built from TRBV7-2 and TRBJ1-2; possible D gene TRBD1, 6 bases. The CDR3 runs to 14 residues. V lost 3 bases and J 5 bases, leaving 13 bases between the germline ends. Germline V gene sequence: CDR1 SGHTA, CDR2 FQGNSA. CDR3 coding DNA: TGTGCCAGCAGCTTTGACCGGACAGCTTATGGCTACACCTTC. This codes for CASSFDRTAYGYTF.

The chain combines TRBV18 with TRBJ2-7; D is possibly TRBD2 (5 bases). Between the trimmed V and J ends, which lost 4 bases and 1 base, there was a span of 8 bases. The CDR3 spans 13 residues. CDR1 KGHSH and CDR2 LQKENI come from the germline V gene. CDR3: CASSQLVSYEQYF. The CDR3 DNA reads TGTGCCAGCTCACAACTAGTTTCCTACGAGCAGTACTTC.

The V call is TRBV4-3, the J call TRBJ1-1; no reliable D call. The CDR3 length is 13 residues. V lost 0 bases and J 8 bases, leaving 10 bases between the germline ends. Looked up from germline, CDR1 is LGHNA and CDR2 is YSLEER. The CDR3 spells CASSQDMRVEAFF. The CDR3 nucleotides read TGCGCCAGCAGCCAAGATATGAGGGTAGAAGCTTTCTTT.

J is TRBJ1-6 and V is TRBV5-1; 7 bases match TRBD1. Germline values: CDR1 SGHRS, CDR2 YFSETQ. V was pared by 2 bases and J by 6 bases, with 11 bases of the junction left unmatched. This CDR3 has 17 amino acids. The CDR3 sequence is CASSFLPADRSNSPLHF. For the CDR3, the DNA is TGCGCCAGCAGCTTCCTCCCAGCGGACAGGAGTAATTCACCCCTCCACTTT.